Sequencing of this T cell receptor (beta chain) was carried out in a study of T-cell memory formation after mild COVID-19 (dated by TCRdb to about 2021). About the investigation overall: TCR sequence clusters from the two donors were found to be largely donor specific. Longitudinal TCRalpha and TCRbeta repertoire sequencing tracked T-cell clones expanding and contracting after mild COVID-19 in a couple of donors. Two young, previously healthy adult volunteers made up the cohort, one male and one female. The research as a whole found: Balanced CD4/CD8 phenotypes were observed for clones contracting from day 15 to 85, whereas a bias towards CD4+ was observed for a second wave of clones expanding from day 15 to 37. Some responding clones were detected in pre-infection memory, which suggested that pre-existing cross-reactive memory T cells had joined the SARS-CoV-2 response. Contracting CD4+ clones appeared mostly in the CM and EM memory subsets, whereas CD8+ clones were enriched in EMRA. Whether the second-wave clones peaking on day 37 were SARS-CoV-2 specific was not confirmed. Only two mild cases were covered by the study, and larger cohorts that include severe cases with pre-infection samples were considered necessary.

Including the terminal cysteine and phenylalanine, the CDR3 comprises 16 residues. Here the CDR3 DNA is all that survives: 48 bases in frame from base 1. CDR1 MNHEY and CDR2 SVGAGI were looked up in the germline V gene. V is pruned by 0 bases and J by 3 bases, leaving 5 bases of the junction without a gene match. Ficoll-Paque density gradient centrifugation was used to isolate PBMCs. Reads for this sample came from an Illumina NovaSeq 6000. cDNA libraries for TCRalpha and TCRbeta were prepared by 5'RACE using constant-segment primers, with sample barcodes and unique molecular identifiers added. Trizol reagent was used to extract RNA from every sample. Library amplification was performed in two PCR steps, and a second sample barcode and Illumina TruSeq adapters were introduced in the second step. The libraries were sequenced on an Illumina NovaSeq using 2 x 150 bp paired-end reads. The paper's processing steps were these. Demultiplexing of reads and collapsing into UMI-guided consensus sequences were performed with migec v1.2.7. Using mixcr v2.1.11, the UMI consensuses were aligned to TRA and TRB V and J templates and assembled into clonotypes. A clonotype was counted as expanded or contracted only if both edgeR and NoisET called the change significant, with noise models trained on biological replicates. edgeR calls used a false discovery rate-adjusted p below 0.01 and a log2 fold-change threshold of 1. PCA with hierarchical clustering of max-normalized trajectories of the 1000 most abundant clonotypes was used as exploratory dynamics analysis. Separately sequenced CD4+ and CD8+ repertoires were used to assign a CD4 or CD8 phenotype to each responding clone. TCRdb reworked the public reads: Q25 trimming with fastp, MiXCR clone assembly, productive beta chains retained. Identical CDR3 protein sequences are pooled into one entry, listed with their most common genes and DNA. The V and J calls and clone size come from TCRdb's table, not from the authors' own analysis. The sample data list 500,000 to 650,000 distinct CDR3 sequences, and roughly 22% of these were observed just once. The top ten clonotypes cover approximately 8% of the sample.

In its sample, this clonotype was seen a few times. Its antigen specificity is not known. No base-level quality is on record; no much larger clone is a single base apart. Recombination connected TRBV6-5 to TRBJ2-7, and 10 bases in between align with TRBD2. Input material: PBMCs or a T cell subset sorted from them (not recorded which). This sequence was found in an adult woman who had mild COVID-19 (a few samples of this study predate the infection). The sample titles of this study are shuffled in the database, so cell type and time point are left out; the donor was told from shared clones. The sequenced DNA: TGTGCCAGCAGTTACTCACTAGCGGGAACCAACTACGAGCAGTACTTC. The resulting protein is CASSYSLAGTNYEQYF.